The present entry profiles one TCR beta chain with its context. Antigen: not known. The sample contains more than one DNA sequence encoding this CDR3. Caucasian adults residing in Nashville, Tennessee made up all the donors. The sample comes from a study of shared clonotypes between healthy human individuals. General study points: Sharing of clonotypes among donors was expected to vary with sequencing depth. The study sampled only blood, and tissue repertoires likely differ.

With 4 bases clipped from V and 5 bases from J, the junction kept 2 bases outside the gene matches. The CDR3 is made up of 13 amino acids. Germline loops: CDR1 WNHNN, CDR2 SYGVQD (reference sequence). Over several immunoSEQ plates, each subset's genomic DNA was distributed in even portions. This table comes from immunoSEQ multiplex PCR, and its TCRdb copy is limited to in-frame clones, with some not included. Of approximately 640,000 clones listed, 90% are singletons. Input material: memory CD8+ T cells from PBMCs. Specified subset: CD45RO+ cells pooled with CCR7-negative TemRA cells. This TCR derives from a man between 18 and 35 years old in good health. Some clones in this sample may be carry-over from other donors' samples. This chain joins TRBV10-1 and TRBJ2-7, with 10 bases identical to TRBD1. CDR3 DNA sequence: TGCGCCAGCAGTGGGGACAGGGGAAACGAGCAGTACTTC. Translated, it gives CASSGDRGNEQYF.